Sequencing of this T cell receptor beta chain was carried out in a study of T cells expressing NK-cell markers. Study conclusions and caveats: Four donors likewise had their CD3+CD56-NKG2C+ fraction led by these clonotypes.

This CDR3 is 14 amino acids long. CDR1 LGHNA and CDR2 YSLEER come from the germline V gene. On this clonotype: Its antigen remains unidentified.

From its re-call of the 5' RACE reads, TCRdb lists each CDR3 protein once, without DNA. The table lists roughly 420,000 distinct CDR3 sequences, with less than 7.5% in the top ten. The chain recombines TRBV4-3 with TRBJ2-1; the TCRdb call, TRBD1, lacks DNA for checking. The sequence came from a woman between 18 and 75 years old in good health. The sample taken for sequencing was blood T cells: a sorted CD56 or NKG2C T cell subset, CD4+ or CD8+ T cells, or bulk PBMC T cells (not recorded which). The chain's CDR3 is CASSFDRGRNEQFF.